The TCR beta chain under discussion was sequenced for a study of cytomegalovirus exposure and HLA in healthy donors. Background on the study: Genotyping showed 81% of about 370 donors falling in the Caucasian-associated ancestry cluster.

Per germline, CDR1 SGHTA and CDR2 FQGNSA. Trimming stripped 0 bases from V and 3 bases from J, with 9 bases between. The CDR3 extends over 14 amino acids. The study, taken as a whole, reports: Analyzed later, most CMV-associated TCR beta chains appeared HLA-restricted.

As regards this clone: What it binds is unknown. This sample also contains other DNA sequences that code for the same CDR3.

PCR primers comprised 60 Vbeta and 13 Jbeta primers. Measured with immunoSEQ multiplex PCR; TCRdb has only the in-frame clones, and not every one. The sample includes 200,000 to 250,000 clones, roughly 79% seen only once; the top ten take about 1.8%. Sequenced sample: PBMCs. This TCR came from a man aged 18 to 35 in good health and CMV-seronegative. The rearrangement links TRBV7-2 to TRBJ2-7; perhaps TRBD1 as D (5 bases). CDR3 sequence reads: CASSLAAGNYEQYF. In DNA, the CDR3 is TGTGCCAGCAGCTTAGCGGCAGGGAACTACGAGCAGTACTTC.